This is a list of T cell receptor beta chains from one sample in a study of blood T cells in healthy people across ages. TCRdb redid the calling of the 5' RACE reads with MiXCR, one entry per CDR3 protein. The top ten hold under 25% of the sample, which has some 700,000 distinct CDR3 sequences, roughly 47% seen once. Sequencing input: blood. Source of these receptors: an older woman in good health. Each CDR3 is given with its conserved first and last residue.

len	j_gene	v_gene	CDR3aa
15	TRBJ2-1	TRBV20-1	CSARTGTSGADEQFF
15	TRBJ2-5	TRBV9	CASSPEPTGNNEQYF
15	TRBJ2-5	TRBV20-1	CSAHDGGGSQETQYF
13	TRBJ2-1	TRBV28	CASSRAGSNEQFF
15	TRBJ2-7	TRBV20-1	CSAERAGAASYEQYF
12	TRBJ2-3	TRBV29-1	CSVEDHRDTQYF
18	TRBJ2-7	TRBV4-1	CASSQAGTSGGSRNEQYF
14	TRBJ1-2	TRBV20-1	CSAKGRAGGYGYTF
15	TRBJ2-2	TRBV12-3/TRBV12-4	CASSLGAGDTGELFF
15	TRBJ2-6	TRBV7-9	CASGLTGLGANVLTF
15	TRBJ2-7	TRBV12-3/TRBV12-4	CASFGTSGLTYEQYF
14	TRBJ1-1	TRBV7-8	CASSKGTANTEAFF
12	TRBJ1-1	TRBV3-1	CASSRGRGEAFF
15	TRBJ2-1	TRBV20-1	CSAIKREGSYNEQFF
15	TRBJ1-1	TRBV10-3	CAISDPGVWDSEAFF
15	TRBJ1-2	TRBV14	CASSHPTTGIYGYTF
13	TRBJ2-5	TRBV28	CASGLAEEETQYF
17	TRBJ2-4	TRBV5-1	CASSLVGQGVAKNIQYF
14	TRBJ2-1	TRBV21-1	CASSKWGAEETQFF
14	TRBJ2-7	TRBV3-1	CASSQDHLGREQYF
17	TRBJ2-1	TRBV7-2	CASSLGLAEAGLGEQFF
13	TRBJ2-7	TRBV20-1	CSASPTAGNEQYF
17	TRBJ2-2	TRBV5-1	CASSFPSGGANTGELFF
15	TRBJ1-2	TRBV4-3	CASSHRQGSGYGYTF
12	TRBJ1-4	TRBV28	CASSLPGAKLFF
12	TRBJ2-7	TRBV28	CASSRGDNEQYF
11	TRBJ2-1	TRBV6-6	CASSYSVVMFF
14	TRBJ2-5	TRBV6-2/TRBV6-3	CASRTGQGRGRRYF
14	TRBJ2-3	TRBV11-3	CASSNRDSTDTQYF
18	TRBJ2-4	TRBV7-6	CASSKLIPGGLDKNIQYF
15	TRBJ1-6	TRBV5-1	CASSQPGQNNSPLHF
14	TRBJ1-2	TRBV15	CATSRAGSNYGYTF
13	TRBJ1-2	TRBV9	CASSITARYGYTF
17	-	TRBV18	CASSPGGRGIASYEQYF
16	TRBJ2-5	TRBV4-1	CASSPTSGAIKETQYF
16	TRBJ1-1	TRBV27	CASSLSRGGSGTEAFF
8	TRBJ2-5	TRBV20-1	CSAGKEYF
17	TRBJ2-1	TRBV27	CASSFARTLGSYNEQFF
12	TRBJ2-7	TRBV6-2/TRBV6-3	CASTKGDIEQYF
15	TRBJ2-7	TRBV29-1	CSVRFSAGGFYEQYF
13	TRBJ2-6	TRBV12-3/TRBV12-4	CASSNQGANVLTF
14	TRBJ1-1	TRBV5-1	CASSLRHSNTEAFF
16	TRBJ1-1	TRBV12-3/TRBV12-4	CASSEQAGQGNTEAFF
16	TRBJ2-7	TRBV6-2/TRBV6-3	CASSYGVAGGSYEQYF
19	TRBJ1-1	TRBV25-1	CASSNAVAGGAGGNTEAFF
13	TRBJ2-7	TRBV6-6	CASSQAGFYEQYF
17	TRBJ2-1	TRBV6-5	CASSYSSGAWSYNEQFF
15	TRBJ2-1	TRBV27	CATLRPGQGGYEQCF
15	TRBJ2-7	TRBV6-2/TRBV6-3	CASSYGQGALDEQYF
15	TRBJ2-3	TRBV5-1	CASSLATGEVDTQYF
13	TRBJ1-1	TRBV20-1	CSASHTRNTEAFF